The rows below give T cell receptor beta chains drawn from one sample of a study of technical replicates of blood from several donors. Method: immunoSEQ multiplex PCR; TCRdb's copy keeps in-frame clones and lacks some. In the table there are 60,000 to 65,000 clones, approximately 83% of which are singletons. The sample taken for sequencing was PBMCs. These receptors all stem from a human donor in good health. Some clones in this sample may be carry-over from other donors' samples. Each CDR3 is given with its conserved first and last residue. Each record gives: V gene, CDR3 length, clone size, J gene, D gene, CDR3 protein, CDR3 DNA. A D gene is named only where the DNA matches it firmly. Size is omitted from some rows. Given values are once, few, many or a class for expanded clones.

V: TRBV9; length: 15; size: once; J: TRBJ1-1; D: TRBD1; CDR3: CASSPKQGGNTEAFF; DNA: TGTGCCAGCAGCCCGAAACAGGGGGGGAACACTGAAGCTTTCTTT
V: TRBV5-1; length: 14; size: medium-sized; J: TRBJ2-3; D: NA; CDR3: CASSPEGSTDTQYF; DNA: TGCGCCAGCAGCCCGGAGGGCTCCACAGATACGCAGTATTTT
V: TRBV4-1; length: 16; size: few; J: TRBJ1-3; D: NA; CDR3: CASSQANQGSGNTIYF; DNA: TGCGCCAGCAGCCAGGCGAATCAGGGATCTGGAAACACCATATATTTT
V: TRBV7-2; length: 14; size: NA; J: TRBJ2-7; D: TRBD1; CDR3: CASSLQGAPYEQYF; DNA: TGTGCCAGCAGCTTACAGGGGGCCCCCTACGAGCAGTACTTC
V: TRBV12-5; length: 13; size: NA; J: TRBJ1-2; D: NA; CDR3: CASGLGGVRGYTF; DNA: TGTGCTAGTGGTTTGGGCGGGGTACGGGGCTACACCTTC
V: TRBV2; length: 16; size: NA; J: TRBJ1-1; D: NA; CDR3: CASSGEGGRMNTEAFF; DNA: TGTGCCAGCAGTGGAGAAGGGGGACGGATGAACACTGAAGCTTTCTTT
V: TRBV19; length: 13; size: few; J: TRBJ2-7; D: NA; CDR3: CASSAPASREQYF; DNA: TGTGCCAGTAGTGCCCCTGCCTCGAGAGAGCAGTACTTC
V: TRBV6-5; length: 14; size: NA; J: TRBJ2-3; D: NA; CDR3: CASSLSGYTDTQYF; DNA: TGTGCCAGCAGCCTGAGCGGGTACACAGATACGCAGTATTTT
V: TRBV7-2; length: 17; size: NA; J: TRBJ2-3; D: TRBD2; CDR3: CASSPVGSASGISTQYF; DNA: TGTGCCAGCAGCCCCGTCGGTTCCGCTAGCGGGATAAGTACGCAGTATTTT
V: TRBV5-6; length: 16; size: NA; J: TRBJ2-6; D: NA; CDR3: CASSYTGSKGANVLTF; DNA: TGTGCCAGCAGCTACACAGGGTCGAAAGGGGCCAACGTCCTGACTTTC
V: TRBV6-5; length: 12; size: NA; J: TRBJ2-7; D: NA; CDR3: CASSQGSRAQYF; DNA: TGTGCCAGCAGCCAAGGATCCAGGGCTCAGTACTTC
V: TRBV10-3; length: 14; size: NA; J: TRBJ2-1; D: TRBD1; CDR3: CAITGTGTPGEQFF; DNA: TGTGCCATCACCGGGACAGGGACCCCGGGTGAGCAGTTCTTC
V: TRBV27; length: 15; size: NA; J: TRBJ1-1; D: NA; CDR3: CASRVMRILNTEAFF; DNA: TGTGCCAGCAGGGTGATGAGGATTTTGAACACTGAAGCTTTCTTT
V: TRBV11-2; length: 13; size: NA; J: TRBJ2-5; D: NA; CDR3: CASSLIRQETQYF; DNA: TGTGCCAGCAGCTTAATACGGCAAGAGACCCAGTACTTC
V: TRBV19; length: 15; size: NA; J: TRBJ2-7; D: NA; CDR3: CASSPLGEKTYEQYF; DNA: TGTGCCAGTAGTCCCCTGGGCGAAAAGACCTACGAGCAGTACTTC
V: TRBV4-3; length: 15; size: NA; J: TRBJ1-4; D: NA; CDR3: CASSQDWGRGEKLFF; DNA: TGCGCCAGCAGCCAAGATTGGGGAAGGGGGGAAAAACTGTTTTTT
V: TRBV6-6; length: 14; size: NA; J: TRBJ2-7; D: TRBD1; CDR3: CASNRDRGADEQYF; DNA: TGTGCCAGCAACCGGGACAGGGGAGCCGACGAGCAGTACTTC
V: TRBV18; length: 15; size: NA; J: TRBJ2-5; D: NA; CDR3: CASSTNTGSGETQYF; DNA: TGTGCCAGCTCAACGAACACAGGGTCCGGGGAGACCCAGTACTTC
V: TRBV27; length: 13; size: NA; J: TRBJ1-2; D: NA; CDR3: CASSLGGYYGYTF; DNA: TGTGCCAGCAGTTTAGGGGGGTATTACGGCTACACCTTC
V: TRBV7-3; length: 15; size: NA; J: TRBJ2-3; D: TRBD1; CDR3: CASSLTGGAGDTQYF; DNA: TGTGCCAGCAGCTTGACAGGGGGCGCAGGAGATACGCAGTATTTT
V: TRBV5-5; length: 13; size: NA; J: TRBJ2-5; D: NA; CDR3: CASSGDWVQTQYF; DNA: TGTGCCAGCAGCGGGGACTGGGTGCAGACCCAGTACTTC
V: TRBV7-2; length: 15; size: once; J: TRBJ2-7; D: TRBD1; CDR3: CASSRGQHRIYEQYF; DNA: TGTGCCAGCAGCCGGGGACAGCATAGAATCTACGAGCAGTACTTC
V: TRBV5-1; length: 14; size: NA; J: TRBJ2-7; D: NA; CDR3: CASTSAELGYEQYF; DNA: TGCGCCAGCACCTCCGCGGAGCTAGGCTACGAGCAGTACTTC
V: TRBV5-1; length: 13; size: NA; J: TRBJ2-7; D: NA; CDR3: CASKEQGAYEQYF; DNA: TGCGCCAGCAAGGAACAGGGCGCCTACGAGCAGTACTTC
V: TRBV7-8; length: 13; size: NA; J: TRBJ2-7; D: NA; CDR3: CASSRNGAYEQYF; DNA: TGTGCCAGCAGCCGTAACGGGGCCTACGAGCAGTACTTC
V: TRBV7-9; length: 15; size: NA; J: TRBJ2-7; D: TRBD2; CDR3: CASSWGSGRAYEQYF; DNA: TGTGCCAGCAGCTGGGGTAGCGGGAGAGCCTACGAGCAGTACTTC
V: TRBV4-2; length: 14; size: NA; J: TRBJ1-1; D: NA; CDR3: CASSQESMNTEAFF; DNA: TGTGCCAGCAGCCAAGAATCTATGAACACTGAAGCTTTCTTT
V: TRBV12-5; length: 14; size: NA; J: TRBJ2-7; D: TRBD2; CDR3: CASGFAAGRGEQYF; DNA: TGTGCTAGTGGTTTCGCCGCCGGGAGGGGCGAGCAGTACTTC
V: TRBV25-1; length: 15; size: NA; J: TRBJ2-2; D: TRBD1; CDR3: CASSGRGRTTGELFF; DNA: TGTGCCAGCAGTGGCAGGGGGCGGACCACCGGGGAGCTGTTTTTT
V: TRBV5-6; length: 15; size: NA; J: TRBJ2-2; D: NA; CDR3: CASSITGLNTGELFF; DNA: TGTGCCAGCAGCATAACAGGGTTGAACACCGGGGAGCTGTTTTTT
V: TRBV7-9; length: 13; size: NA; J: TRBJ2-7; D: NA; CDR3: CASSSPGMREQYF; DNA: TGTGCCAGCAGCTCCCCGGGAATGAGAGAGCAGTACTTC
V: TRBV5-1; length: 14; size: NA; J: TRBJ2-2; D: NA; CDR3: CASSHSGDTGELFF; DNA: TGCGCCAGCAGTCATTCAGGGGACACCGGGGAGCTGTTTTTT
V: TRBV30; length: 15; size: NA; J: TRBJ2-1; D: TRBD2; CDR3: CAWSPGLAGDNEQFF; DNA: TGTGCCTGGAGCCCGGGACTAGCGGGAGATAATGAGCAGTTCTTC
V: TRBV2; length: 17; size: NA; J: TRBJ2-1; D: TRBD2; CDR3: CASRKLAGGRAGDEQFF; DNA: TGTGCCAGCAGAAAGTTAGCGGGAGGGAGGGCCGGGGATGAGCAGTTCTTC
V: TRBV4-1; length: 15; size: NA; J: TRBJ1-4; D: TRBD1; CDR3: CASSTPGTVPEKLFF; DNA: TGCGCCAGCAGCACGCCCGGGACAGTCCCTGAAAAACTGTTTTTT
V: TRBV30; length: 15; size: NA; J: TRBJ1-3; D: TRBD1; CDR3: CAWSGDRGHGNTIYF; DNA: TGTGCCTGGAGCGGGGACAGGGGGCATGGAAACACCATATATTTT
V: TRBV4-3; length: 15; size: NA; J: TRBJ1-1; D: NA; CDR3: CASSQTGEMNTEAFF; DNA: TGCGCCAGCAGCCAGACAGGTGAGATGAACACTGAAGCTTTCTTT
V: TRBV7-9; length: 14; size: once; J: TRBJ2-3; D: NA; CDR3: CASSPGDSTDTQYF; DNA: TGTGCCAGCAGCCCAGGGGATTCCACAGATACGCAGTATTTT
V: TRBV13; length: 14; size: NA; J: TRBJ1-6; D: TRBD1; CDR3: CASSRGQGNSPLHF; DNA: TGTGCCAGCAGCCGGGGACAGGGAAATTCACCCCTCCACTTT
V: TRBV5-1; length: 18; size: NA; J: TRBJ2-2; D: TRBD2; CDR3: CASSLGLAGLSLPGELFF; DNA: TGCGCCAGCAGCCTGGGACTAGCGGGTCTTTCTTTGCCCGGGGAGCTGTTTTTT
V: TRBV9; length: 18; size: NA; J: TRBJ2-2; D: TRBD2; CDR3: CASSDTRREGVRAGELFF; DNA: TGTGCCAGCAGCGACACTAGGCGGGAGGGGGTAAGGGCCGGGGAGCTGTTTTTT
V: TRBV7-2; length: 15; size: NA; J: TRBJ2-3; D: NA; CDR3: CASSELAWGTDTQYF; DNA: TGTGCCAGCAGCGAACTAGCTTGGGGCACAGATACGCAGTATTTT
V: TRBV7-8; length: 17; size: NA; J: TRBJ2-1; D: TRBD1; CDR3: CASSPRGTGSSYNEQFF; DNA: TGTGCCAGCAGCCCCAGGGGGACAGGGAGCTCCTACAATGAGCAGTTCTTC
V: TRBV18; length: 14; size: NA; J: TRBJ1-1; D: TRBD1; CDR3: CASSQDRANTEAFF; DNA: TGTGCCAGCTCCCAAGACAGGGCGAACACTGAAGCTTTCTTT
V: TRBV2; length: 15; size: NA; J: TRBJ2-5; D: TRBD2; CDR3: CASRRLAGEGETQYF; DNA: TGTGCCAGCAGGCGACTAGCGGGAGAGGGTGAGACCCAGTACTTC
V: TRBV5-1; length: 14; size: NA; J: TRBJ2-7; D: NA; CDR3: CASSLEEGSYEQYF; DNA: TGCGCCAGCAGCTTGGAGGAGGGCTCCTACGAGCAGTACTTC
V: TRBV30; length: 14; size: once; J: TRBJ1-2; D: NA; CDR3: CAWSVRGQTPGYTF; DNA: TGTGCCTGGAGTGTAAGAGGACAGACACCAGGCTACACCTTC
V: TRBV7-2; length: 15; size: NA; J: TRBJ2-3; D: NA; CDR3: CASSSRLGGTDTQYF; DNA: TGTGCCAGCAGCTCTCGTTTAGGGGGCACAGATACGCAGTATTTT